This T cell receptor beta chain was observed in a study of CD8+ T cells in alopecia areata. The wider study: Skin grafts from approximately 6-12-month-old C3H/HeJ donors with spontaneous alopecia were placed on approximately 7-11-week-old female C3H/HeJ mice.

Sample share makes this clone medium-sized. Gene names and germline refer to mouse. After isolation, RNA underwent reverse transcription to generate cDNA as the sequencing template. This table comes from immunoSEQ multiplex PCR, and its TCRdb copy is limited to in-frame clones, with some not included. Recorded here are about 2,700 clones, with no singletons, and the ten leading clones hold 40% to 55%. The specimen sequenced was lesional skin. This sequence originates from a C3H/HeJ mouse with alopecia areata. Strain haplotype at MHC: H2-k.

The covered CDR3 bases are TGTGCCAGCAGTGATGCTCGCAGGGGCAACACCGGG. Amino acid sequence: CASSDARRGNTG. The full CDR3 protein is CASSDARRGNTGQLYF. The gene calls are TRBV13-1 and TRBJ2-2, with D possibly TRBD1 on 6 matching bases. The read ends 4 residues before the CDR3 terminus; that terminus is restored from the germline J gene. The ends were cut back, 0 bases at V and 2 bases at J, with 11 bases in the middle. The length of the CDR3 is 16 residues. Per the germline V gene, CDR1 is NSHNY and CDR2 is SYGAGN.